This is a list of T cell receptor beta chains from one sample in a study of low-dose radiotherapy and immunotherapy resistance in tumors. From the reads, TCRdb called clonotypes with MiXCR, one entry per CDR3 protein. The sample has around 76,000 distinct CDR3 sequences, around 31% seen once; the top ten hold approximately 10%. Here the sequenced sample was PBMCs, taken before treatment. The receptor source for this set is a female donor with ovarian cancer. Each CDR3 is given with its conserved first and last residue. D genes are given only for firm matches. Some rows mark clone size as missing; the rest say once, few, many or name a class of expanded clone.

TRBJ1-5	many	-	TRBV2	CASSEIGGANQPQHF	TGTGCCAGCAGTGAAATAGGCGGGGCCAATCAGCCCCAGCATTTT
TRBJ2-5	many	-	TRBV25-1	CASSEFVSGRQETQYF	TGTGCCAGCAGTGAATTTGTTAGCGGCAGACAAGAGACCCAGTACTTC
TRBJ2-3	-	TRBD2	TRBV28	CASSLRLTSGDTQYF	TGTGCCAGCAGTTTAAGGTTGACTAGCGGAGATACGCAGTATTTT
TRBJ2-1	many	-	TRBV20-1	CSAAHRVDEQFF	TGCAGTGCCGCCCACCGGGTGGATGAGCAGTTCTTC
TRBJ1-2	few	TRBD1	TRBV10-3	CATAPGQGYYGYTF	TGTGCCACTGCCCCGGGACAGGGGTACTATGGCTACACCTTC
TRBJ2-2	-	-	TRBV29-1	CSVEDPRGGVDTGELFF	TGCAGCGTTGAAGACCCCCGGGGCGGGGTGGATACCGGGGAGCTGTTTTTT
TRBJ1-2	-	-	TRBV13	CASSFNSDYGYTF	TGTGCCAGCAGCTTTAACTCCGACTATGGCTACACCTTC
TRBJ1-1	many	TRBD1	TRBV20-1	CSATGQVAAFF	TGCAGTGCTACTGGACAGGTCGCCGCTTTCTTT
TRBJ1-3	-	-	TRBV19	CASQYLGNTIYF	TGTGCCAGTCAATACCTTGGAAACACCATATATTTT
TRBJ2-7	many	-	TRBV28	CASSFSQGRLYEQYF	TGTGCCAGCAGTTTTTCTCAGGGGCGCCTCTACGAGCAGTACTTC
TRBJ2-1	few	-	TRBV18	CASSPPIPSSYNEQFF	TGTGCCAGCTCACCCCCCATTCCGAGCTCCTACAATGAGCAGTTCTTC
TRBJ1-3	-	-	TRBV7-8	CASSLTRPGNTIYF	TGTGCCAGCAGCTTAACCCGTCCGGGGAACACCATATATTTT
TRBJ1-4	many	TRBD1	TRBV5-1	CASSFKTGDREKLFF	TGCGCCAGCAGCTTTAAGACAGGGGATCGCGAAAAACTGTTTTTT
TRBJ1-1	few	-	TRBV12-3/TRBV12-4	CASIRQAEAFF	TGTGCCAGCATCCGACAGGCCGAAGCTTTCTTT
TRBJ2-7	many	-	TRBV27	CASSEGGTPYEQYF	TGTGCCAGCAGCGAAGGGGGGACTCCTTACGAGCAGTACTTC
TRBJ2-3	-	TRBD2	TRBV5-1	CASSPGTSGATDTQYF	TGTGCCAGCAGCCCCGGGACTAGCGGGGCCACAGATACGCAGTATTTT
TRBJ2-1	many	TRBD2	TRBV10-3	CAISGEISGSPSGEQFF	TGTGCCATCAGTGGTGAAATAAGCGGGAGCCCCTCGGGGGAGCAGTTCTTC
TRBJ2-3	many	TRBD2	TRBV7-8	CASSLGLVGDTQYF	TGTGCCAGCAGCTTGGGACTAGTAGGAGATACGCAGTATTTT
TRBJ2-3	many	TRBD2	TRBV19	CASSPGLAGGRDTQYF	TGTGCCAGTAGCCCGGGACTAGCGGGGGGGCGAGATACGCAGTATTTT
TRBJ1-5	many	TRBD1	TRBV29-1	CSVATGDQPQHF	TGCAGCGTAGCAACAGGGGATCAGCCCCAGCATTTT
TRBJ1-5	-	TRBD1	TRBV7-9	CASSLVGTDQPQHF	TGTGCCAGCAGCTTAGTCGGGACAGATCAGCCCCAGCATTTT
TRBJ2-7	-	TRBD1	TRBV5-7	CASSPGSQRTGESYEQYF	TGTGCCAGCAGCCCCGGGAGCCAAAGGACAGGGGAGTCGTACGAGCAGTACTTC
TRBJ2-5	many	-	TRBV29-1	CSAEGPGRQETQYF	TGCAGCGCCGAAGGTCCGGGGAGGCAAGAGACCCAGTACTTC
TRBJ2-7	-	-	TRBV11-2	CASSLDLSYYEQYF	TGTGCCAGCAGCTTAGATCTCTCCTACTACGAGCAGTACTTC
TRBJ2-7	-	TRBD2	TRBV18	CASSQTSGGWSYEQYF	TGTGCCAGCTCACAGACTAGCGGGGGGTGGTCCTACGAGCAGTACTTC